What follows describes a single T cell receptor beta chain. Its antigen remains unidentified. This specimen belongs to a study of cytomegalovirus exposure and HLA in healthy donors. Study outcomes and limitations: Three chains linked to CMV were shown in vitro to be specific for CMV antigens.

Method: immunoSEQ multiplex PCR; TCRdb's copy keeps in-frame clones and lacks some. The sample has 55,000 to 75,000 clones, approximately 92% seen once; the top ten hold about 5.4%. The sequence was obtained from a man aged 18 to 30 in good health and CMV-seropositive. The sample was PBMCs.

CDR3 loop: CASSQVSGGRAGGELFF. CDR3 DNA: TGTGCCAGCAGCCAAGTTTCTGGCGGGAGGGCGGGCGGGGAGCTGTTTTTT. This chain joins TRBV4-2 and TRBJ2-2; 9 positions agree with TRBD2. Per germline, CDR1 LGHNA and CDR2 YNFKEQ. This CDR3 comprises 17 residues. With 1 base clipped from V and 7 bases from J, the junction kept 10 bases outside the gene matches.